This section outlines one T cell receptor (beta chain) sequence together with its context. The target antigen is unknown. Trimming removed 5 bases from V and 5 bases from J, with 19 bases in between. CDR3 size: 14 residues. Per germline, CDR1 DFQATT and CDR2 SNEGSKA (reference sequence). This sample stems from a study of response to subunit inactivated influenza vaccine. Overall study results and limits: T cells newly recruited by each seasonal influenza vaccination are few, the authors suggested.

TCRdb reprocessed the RT-PCR reads via MiXCR and lists one record per CDR3 protein. The sample holds over 150,000 distinct CDR3 sequences; around 9% are singletons and the top ten take 9.5% to 13%. This receptor was taken from a man aged 50-59 years who received an inactivated influenza vaccine. Sequences were derived from non-naive T cells sorted from PBMCs, sampled on the day of vaccination. The chain employs TRBV20-1 and TRBJ2-7, with TRBD2 as a possible D gene (6 bases). The CDR3 bases are TGCAGTGCTCCGATTTCAGGGAGGCTCGACGAGCAGTACTTC. It is translated as CSAPISGRLDEQYF.